The clone carrying this TCR beta chain turned up a few times. Its antigen remains unidentified. This entry is derived from a study of T cells in Graves' hyperthyroidism and ophthalmopathy. Study-level findings and limits: Most thyroid clonotypes expanded above 0.001 appeared in blood too.

TCR beta CDR3 regions were amplified from RNA. TCR CDR3 regions were first amplified by RT-PCR with HTBI primers. TCRdb re-analysed the multiplex PCR reads in MiXCR, keeping a single row per CDR3 protein. Of roughly 740,000 distinct CDR3 sequences detected, about 15% appear once; the ten largest clones hold around 8%. Germline lookup yields CDR1 ENHRY and CDR2 SYGVKD. The CDR3 loop spans 13 amino acids. V was clipped by 6 bases and J by 9 bases; unmatched bases: 6. Over 18 months, lack of ophthalmopathy progression marked Graves' hyperthyroidism as stable. It was uncontrolled infection, other autoimmune disease, pregnancy or lactation that excluded patients.

The TCR originated in a man aged 18-30 years with Graves' hyperthyroidism. The V call is TRBV10-3, the J call TRBJ1-5, with 9 bases fitting TRBD1. Sequenced material: blood. The chain's CDR3 is CAISEDRGRPQHF. The CDR3 DNA reads as TGTGCCATCAGCGAGGACAGGGGAAGGCCCCAGCATTTT.